This entry features one T cell receptor (beta chain) sequence. Germline trimming cut 4 bases from V and 5 bases from J; bases unmatched to any gene: 9. Germline assignment: CDR1 SGHRS and CDR2 YFSETQ. The CDR3 is 16 amino acids. This entry comes from a study of cytomegalovirus exposure and HLA in healthy donors. The data were produced by immunoSEQ multiplex PCR, yet TCRdb's version contains in-frame clones alone and is incomplete. The repertoire consists of some 88,000 clones, with around 96% occurring once and the leading ten covering more than 0.65%. The TCR originated in a man aged 18 to 29 in good health and CMV-seronegative. The gene calls are TRBV5-1 and TRBJ2-5; TRBD2 matches at 12 bases. Input material: PBMCs. Here the CDR3 DNA reads TGCGCCAGCAGCGTACAGACTAGCGGGAGTGGGGAGACCCAGTACTTC. Its translation is CASSVQTSGSGETQYF.